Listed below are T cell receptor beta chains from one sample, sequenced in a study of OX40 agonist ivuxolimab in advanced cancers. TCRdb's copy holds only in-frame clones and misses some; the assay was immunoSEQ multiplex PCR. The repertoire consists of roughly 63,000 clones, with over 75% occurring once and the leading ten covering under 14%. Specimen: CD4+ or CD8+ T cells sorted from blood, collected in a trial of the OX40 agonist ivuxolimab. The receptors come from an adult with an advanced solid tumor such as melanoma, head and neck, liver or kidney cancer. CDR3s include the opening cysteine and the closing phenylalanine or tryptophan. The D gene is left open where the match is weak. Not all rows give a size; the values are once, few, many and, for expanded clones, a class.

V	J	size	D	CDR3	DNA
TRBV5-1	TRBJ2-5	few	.	CASSLALAQETQYF	TGCGCCAGCAGCTTGGCGTTAGCGCAAGAGACCCAGTACTTC
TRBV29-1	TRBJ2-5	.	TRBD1	CSVEGGQLETQYF	TGCAGCGTTGAAGGGGGACAGTTAGAGACCCAGTACTTC
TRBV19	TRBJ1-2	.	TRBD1	CASNPRQGPLDGYTF	TGTGCCAGTAACCCCCGACAGGGACCCTTGGATGGCTACACCTTC
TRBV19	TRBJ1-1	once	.	CASRRRVNTEAFF	TGTGCCAGTAGGAGGAGAGTTAACACTGAAGCTTTCTTT
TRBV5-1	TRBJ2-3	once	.	CASSSSTSADTQYF	TGCGCCAGCAGCTCCTCAACTAGTGCAGATACGCAGTATTTT
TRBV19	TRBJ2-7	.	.	CASSRGLVAETYEQYF	TGTGCCAGTAGTAGGGGTTTGGTAGCGGAGACCTACGAGCAGTACTTC
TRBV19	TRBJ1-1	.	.	CASSIVPGVNTEAFF	TGTGCCAGTAGTATAGTACCCGGGGTGAACACTGAAGCTTTCTTT
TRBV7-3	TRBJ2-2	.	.	CASSLTSGRPGELFF	TGTGCCAGCAGCTTAACTTCGGGCAGGCCTGGGGAGCTGTTTTTT
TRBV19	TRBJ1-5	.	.	CASSIEVGQTIPDQPQHF	TGTGCCAGTAGTATAGAGGTCGGGCAGACTATACCGGATCAGCCCCAGCATTTT
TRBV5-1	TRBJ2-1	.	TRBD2	CASSFLAGDNEQFF	TGCGCCAGCAGTTTTTTAGCGGGGGACAATGAGCAGTTCTTC
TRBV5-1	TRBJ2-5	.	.	CASSFLGAHQETQYF	TGCGCCAGCAGCTTCTTGGGGGCGCACCAAGAGACCCAGTACTTC
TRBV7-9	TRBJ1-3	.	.	CASSLEIGLSSGNTIYF	TGTGCCAGCAGCTTAGAAATCGGACTGAGCTCTGGAAACACCATATATTTT
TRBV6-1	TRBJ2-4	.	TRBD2	CASSERLAGGSAQYF	TGTGCCAGCAGTGAAAGACTAGCGGGGGGTTCGGCTCAGTACTTC
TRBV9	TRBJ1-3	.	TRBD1	CASSRTGGADTIYF	TGTGCCAGCAGCCGTACAGGGGGCGCGGACACCATATATTTT
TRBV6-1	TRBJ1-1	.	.	CAAIRTGGRTEAFF	TGTGCCGCTATCCGGACCGGGGGGAGGACTGAAGCTTTCTTT
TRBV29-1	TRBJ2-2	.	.	CSVEWNTGELFF	TGCAGCGTTGAATGGAACACCGGGGAGCTGTTTTTT
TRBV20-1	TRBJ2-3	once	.	CSAREWGTQYF	TGCAGTGCTAGAGAATGGGGCACGCAGTATTTT
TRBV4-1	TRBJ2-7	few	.	CASSQGSRPDIYEQYF	TGCGCCAGCAGCCAAGGTTCCAGGCCGGATATCTACGAGCAGTACTTC
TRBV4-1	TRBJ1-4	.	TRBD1	CASSQGDRGDEKLFF	TGCGCCAGCAGCCAAGGGGACAGGGGGGATGAAAAACTGTTTTTT
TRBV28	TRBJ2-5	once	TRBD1	CASTGDRGETQYF	TGTGCCAGCACCGGGGACAGGGGAGAGACCCAGTACTTC
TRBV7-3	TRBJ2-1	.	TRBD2	CASSSGGTSEYNEQFF	TGTGCCAGCAGCTCGGGAGGGACTAGCGAGTACAATGAGCAGTTCTTC
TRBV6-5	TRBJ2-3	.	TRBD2	CASSPPARGDTQYF	TGTGCCAGCAGCCCCCCAGCGCGGGGGGATACGCAGTATTTT